These 10 T cell receptor beta chains came from one sample sequenced in a study of T cells after yellow fever vaccination. TCRdb recomputed calls from the 5' RACE reads with MiXCR, one row per CDR3 protein. The sample shows about 400,000 distinct CDR3 sequences, 6.2% of them seen only once. Material: PBMCs, obtained 5 days after the yellow fever booster vaccination. Receptor source: a young man who received the YFV17D yellow fever vaccine.

The chain carries TRBV18 and TRBJ2-3; weak D call: TRBD2 (6 bases). The CDR3 consists of 15 residues. Germline V gene lookup returns CDR1 KGHSH and CDR2 LQKENI. Trimming pared 3 bases from V and 3 bases from J, leaving 13 bases between. The CDR3 spells CASSPTGEWTDTQYF. DNA for the CDR3: TGTGCCAGCTCACCCACGGGGGAGTGGACAGATACGCAGTATTTT.

The sample holds a few counts of this clonotype. The chain is built from TRBV5-1 and TRBJ2-1; D might be TRBD1 (6 bases). Germline V gene data show CDR1 as SGHRS and CDR2 as YFSETQ. This CDR3 contains 15 residues. V was pared by 0 bases and J by 9 bases, with 16 bases between. In DNA form, the CDR3 reads TGCGCCAGCAGCTTGGAGGGGGTGGGCCGAGGTGAGCAGTTCTTC. This codes for CASSLEGVGRGEQFF.

This clonotype was seen at least ten times. The V call is TRBV10-3, the J call TRBJ2-7; D is unclear. The CDR3 is made up of 12 amino acids. Trimming removed 0 bases at V and 5 bases at J, with 5 bases between. Germline CDR1 is ENHRY and CDR2 is SYGVKD. In DNA form, the CDR3 reads TGTGCCATCAGTGAGTCGATAGACGAGCAGTACTTC. Translated, it gives CAISESIDEQYF.

The chain has TRBV27 and TRBJ2-2; the D gene is possibly TRBD1 (6 bases). The V and J ends lost 5 bases and 6 bases respectively, with 13 bases between them. Germline V gene lookup returns CDR1 MNHEY and CDR2 SMNVEV (reference sequence). The CDR3 is 14 residues long. In nucleotides, the CDR3 is TGTGCCAGCAGTCTTACAGGGATCGCCGGGGAGCTGTTTTTT. This sequence encodes CASSLTGIAGELFF.

The chain has TRBV19 and TRBJ1-1, with D possibly TRBD1 on 5 matching bases. Germline assignment: CDR1 LNHDA and CDR2 SQIVND (reference sequence). V lost 3 bases and J 5 bases, leaving 16 bases between the germline ends. This CDR3 comprises 15 residues. The CDR3 DNA reads TGTGCCAGTAGTATTATCTTCGGGGGTGGAACTGAAGCTTTCTTT. Its protein product is CASSIIFGGGTEAFF.

The chain joins TRBV3-1 to TRBJ2-3; D remains unclear. Trimming removed 4 bases at V and 6 bases at J, with 14 bases between. Germline V CDR1 and CDR2: LGHDT, YNNKEL (reference sequence). This CDR3 is 14 amino acids long. The CDR3 loop is CASSRGPGLDTQYF. Here the CDR3 DNA reads TGTGCCAGCAGCCGCGGTCCCGGGCTGGATACGCAGTATTTT.

This clonotype was detected ten times or more. The chain is built from TRBV6-5 and TRBJ2-1; possibly TRBD2 for D (6 bases). The germline V gene has CDR1 MNHEY and CDR2 SVGAGI. The CDR3 loop spans 15 amino acids. The germline V and J ends were trimmed by 1 base and 5 bases, with 12 bases remaining between them. The CDR3 reads CASSYFSGDNNEQFF. The CDR3 DNA follows: TGTGCCAGCAGTTACTTTAGCGGAGATAACAATGAGCAGTTCTTC.

This clonotype appeared a few times. The chain recombines TRBV4-3 with TRBJ1-1; TRBD1 might be the D (5 bases). Trimming took off 0 bases at V and 7 bases at J, with 9 bases between the two ends. The CDR3 runs 13 residues. CDR1 LGHNA and CDR2 YSLEER come from the germline V gene. The DNA of the CDR3 is TGCGCCAGCAGCCAAGAAGGGGCCGTTGAAGCTTTCTTT. This encodes CASSQEGAVEAFF.

This clonotype occurred many times. The rearrangement links TRBV7-2 to TRBJ2-3; unclear D gene. CDR1 is SGHTA, CDR2 FQGNSA, per germline. The CDR3 has 13 residues. V was clipped by 5 bases and J by 6 bases, with 12 bases between them. The CDR3 reads CASSADPGDTQYF. The CDR3, as DNA: TGTGCCAGCAGCGCGGACCCTGGGGATACGCAGTATTTT.

This clonotype has more than one count but fewer than ten. The J gene is TRBJ2-5, the V gene TRBV30, with 9 positions matching TRBD2. V was pared by 2 bases and J by 1 base, with 5 bases of the junction left unmatched. Germline V gene sequence: CDR1 GTSNPN, CDR2 SVGIG (reference sequence). This CDR3 spans 15 amino acids. CDR3: CAWSNVGLAQETQYF. CDR3 in DNA: TGTGCCTGGAGTAACGTGGGACTAGCCCAAGAGACCCAGTACTTC.